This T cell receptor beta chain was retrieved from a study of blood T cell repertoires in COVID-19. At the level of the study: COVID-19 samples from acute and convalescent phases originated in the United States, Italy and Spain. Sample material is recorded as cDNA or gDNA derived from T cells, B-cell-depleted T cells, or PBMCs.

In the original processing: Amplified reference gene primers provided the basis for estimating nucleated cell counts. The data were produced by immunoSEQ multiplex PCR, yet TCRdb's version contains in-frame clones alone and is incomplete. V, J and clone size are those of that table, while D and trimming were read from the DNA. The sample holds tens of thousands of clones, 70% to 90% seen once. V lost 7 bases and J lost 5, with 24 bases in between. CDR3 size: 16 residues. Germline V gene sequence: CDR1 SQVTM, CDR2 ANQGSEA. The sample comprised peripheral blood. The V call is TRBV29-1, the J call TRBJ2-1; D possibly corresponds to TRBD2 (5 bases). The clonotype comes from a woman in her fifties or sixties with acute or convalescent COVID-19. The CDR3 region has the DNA TGCAGCGGAGGTAGCGCTTCCAGTTATTGGGACAATGAGCAGTTCTTC. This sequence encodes CSGGSASSYWDNEQFF.